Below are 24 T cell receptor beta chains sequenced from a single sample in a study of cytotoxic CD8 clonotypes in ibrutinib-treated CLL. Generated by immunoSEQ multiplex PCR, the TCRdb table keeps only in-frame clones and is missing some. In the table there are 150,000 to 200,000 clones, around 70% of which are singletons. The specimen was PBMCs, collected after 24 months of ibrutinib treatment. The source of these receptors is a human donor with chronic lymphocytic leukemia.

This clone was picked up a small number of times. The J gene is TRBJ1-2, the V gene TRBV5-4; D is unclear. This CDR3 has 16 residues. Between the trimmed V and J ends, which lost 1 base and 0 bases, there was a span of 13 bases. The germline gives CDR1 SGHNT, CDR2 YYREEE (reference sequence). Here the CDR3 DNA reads TGTGCCAGCAGCTTGTACGGGCGCAATACTAACTATGGCTACACCTTC. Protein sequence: CASSLYGRNTNYGYTF.

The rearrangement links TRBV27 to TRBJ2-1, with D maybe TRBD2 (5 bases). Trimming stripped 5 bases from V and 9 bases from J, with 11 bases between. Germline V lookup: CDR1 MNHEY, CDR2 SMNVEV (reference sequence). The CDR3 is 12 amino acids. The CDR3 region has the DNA TGTGCCAGCAGTAGTAGGACTGCTGAGCAGTTCTTC. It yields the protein CASSSRTAEQFF.

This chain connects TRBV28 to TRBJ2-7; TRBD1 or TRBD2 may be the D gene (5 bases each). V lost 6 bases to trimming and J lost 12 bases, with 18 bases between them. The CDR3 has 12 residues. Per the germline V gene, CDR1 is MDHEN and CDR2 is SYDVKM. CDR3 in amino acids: CASRIPGTQVYF. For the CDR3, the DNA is TGTGCCAGCAGGATCCCCGGGACGCAGGTGTACTTC.

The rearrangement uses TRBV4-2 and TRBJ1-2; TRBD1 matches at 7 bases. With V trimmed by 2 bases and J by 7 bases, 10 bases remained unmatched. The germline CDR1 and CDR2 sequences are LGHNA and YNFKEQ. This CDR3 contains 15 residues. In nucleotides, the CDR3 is TGTGCCAGCAGCCAAAATGACAGGGAGGCATTTGGCTACACCTTC. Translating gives CASSQNDREAFGYTF.

The DNA for the CDR3 is TGTGCCAGCAGCTTAGACGGGATCGTTGGGGGCGAGCAGTACTTC. Residues: CASSLDGIVGGEQYF. This rearrangement joins TRBV11-2 to TRBJ2-7; D possibly matches TRBD1 or TRBD2 (5 bases each). Germline V lookup: CDR1 SGHAT, CDR2 FQNNGV. Trimming cost V 0 bases and J 6 bases, with 15 bases left between them. CDR3 length: 15 residues. Complete variable domain (other parts from reference TRBV11-2 and TRBJ2-7): EAGVAQSPRYKIIEKRQSVAFWCNPISGHATLYWYQQILGQGPKLLIQFQNNGVVDDSQLPKDRFSAERLKGVDSTLKIQPAKLEDSAVYLCASSLDGIVGGEQYFGPGTRLTVT.

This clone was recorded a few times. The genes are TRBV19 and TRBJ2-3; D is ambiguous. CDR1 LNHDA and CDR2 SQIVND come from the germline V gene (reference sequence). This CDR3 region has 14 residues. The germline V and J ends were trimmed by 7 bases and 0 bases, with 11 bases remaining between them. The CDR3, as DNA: TGTGCCAGTACCCTCAGAGCTAGCACAGATACGCAGTATTTT. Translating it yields CASTLRASTDTQYF.

CDR3 in amino acids: CASSVGVLRNYGYTF. The DNA for the CDR3 is TGTGCCAGCAGTGTAGGGGTTCTAAGGAACTATGGCTACACCTTC. The gene calls are TRBV2 and TRBJ1-2; D may be TRBD1 (5 bases). The CDR3 loop spans 15 amino acids. Germline CDR1 and CDR2: SNHLY and FYNNEI. V lost 4 bases and J 2 bases, leaving 14 bases between the germline ends.

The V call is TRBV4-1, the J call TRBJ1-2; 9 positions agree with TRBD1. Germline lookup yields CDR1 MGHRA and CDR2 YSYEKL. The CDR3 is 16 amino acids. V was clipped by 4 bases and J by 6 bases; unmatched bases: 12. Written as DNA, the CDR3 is TGCGCCAGCAGCCCGTTGACAGGGGGAAAATTTGATGGCTACACCTTC. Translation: CASSPLTGGKFDGYTF.

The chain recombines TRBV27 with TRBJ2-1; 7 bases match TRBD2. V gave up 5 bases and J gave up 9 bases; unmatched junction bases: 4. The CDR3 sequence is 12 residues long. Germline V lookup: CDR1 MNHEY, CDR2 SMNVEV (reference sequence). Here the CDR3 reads CASSLIAGEQFF. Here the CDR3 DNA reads TGTGCCAGCAGTCTAATAGCGGGTGAGCAGTTCTTC.

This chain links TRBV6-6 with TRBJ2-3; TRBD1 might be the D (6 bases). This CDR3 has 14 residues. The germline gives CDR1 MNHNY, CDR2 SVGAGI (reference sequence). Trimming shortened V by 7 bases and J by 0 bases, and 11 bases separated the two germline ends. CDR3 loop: CASNPGHSTDTQYF. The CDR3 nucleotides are TGTGCCAGCAACCCGGGACACAGCACAGATACGCAGTATTTT.

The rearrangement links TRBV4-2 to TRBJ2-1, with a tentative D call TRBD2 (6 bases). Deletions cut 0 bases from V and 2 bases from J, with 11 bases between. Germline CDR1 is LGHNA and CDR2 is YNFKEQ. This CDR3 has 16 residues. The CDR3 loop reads CASSQEWRTTYNEQFF. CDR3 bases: TGTGCCAGCAGCCAAGAGTGGCGGACTACCTACAATGAGCAGTTCTTC.

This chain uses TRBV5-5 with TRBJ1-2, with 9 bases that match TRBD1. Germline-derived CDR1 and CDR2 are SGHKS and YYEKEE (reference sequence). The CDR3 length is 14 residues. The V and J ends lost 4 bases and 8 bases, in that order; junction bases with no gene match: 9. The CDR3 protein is CASSHSGTGTGYTF. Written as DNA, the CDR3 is TGTGCCAGCAGCCACTCCGGGACAGGGACGGGCTACACCTTC.

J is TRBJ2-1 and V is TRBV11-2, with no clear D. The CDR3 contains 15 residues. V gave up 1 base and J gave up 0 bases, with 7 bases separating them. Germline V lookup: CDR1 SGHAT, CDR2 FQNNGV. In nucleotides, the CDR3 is TGTGCCAGCAGCTTAGTTTCTTTCTCCTACAATGAGCAGTTCTTC. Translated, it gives CASSLVSFSYNEQFF. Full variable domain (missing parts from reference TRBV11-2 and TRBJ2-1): EAGVAQSPRYKIIEKRQSVAFWCNPISGHATLYWYQQILGQGPKLLIQFQNNGVVDDSQLPKDRFSAERLKGVDSTLKIQPAKLEDSAVYLCASSLVSFSYNEQFFGPGTRLTVL.

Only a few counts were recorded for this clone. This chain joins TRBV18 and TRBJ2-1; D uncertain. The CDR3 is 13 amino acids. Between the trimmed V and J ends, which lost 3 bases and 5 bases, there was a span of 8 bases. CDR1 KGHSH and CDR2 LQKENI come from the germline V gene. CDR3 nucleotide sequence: TGTGCCAGCTCACCGGTGGGCCACAATGAGCAGTTCTTC. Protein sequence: CASSPVGHNEQFF.

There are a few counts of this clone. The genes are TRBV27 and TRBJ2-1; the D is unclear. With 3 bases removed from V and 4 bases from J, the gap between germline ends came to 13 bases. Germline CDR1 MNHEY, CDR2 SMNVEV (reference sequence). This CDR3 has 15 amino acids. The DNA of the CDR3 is TGTGCCAGCAGTTTGGGTAGGGATAAGTACAATGAGCAGTTCTTC. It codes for CASSLGRDKYNEQFF.

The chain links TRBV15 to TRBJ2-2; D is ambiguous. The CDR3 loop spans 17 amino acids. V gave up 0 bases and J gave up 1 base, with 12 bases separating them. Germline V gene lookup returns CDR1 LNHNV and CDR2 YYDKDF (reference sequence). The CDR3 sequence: CATSRDRVAMNTGELFF. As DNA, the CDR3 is TGTGCCACCAGCAGAGATCGGGTAGCCATGAACACCGGGGAGCTGTTTTTT.

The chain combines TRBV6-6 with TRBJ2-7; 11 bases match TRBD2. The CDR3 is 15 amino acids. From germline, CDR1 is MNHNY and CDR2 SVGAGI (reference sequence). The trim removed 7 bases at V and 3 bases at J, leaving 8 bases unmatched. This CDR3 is CASTGLAGLRYEQYF. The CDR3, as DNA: TGTGCCAGCACCGGACTAGCGGGTTTACGCTACGAGCAGTACTTC.

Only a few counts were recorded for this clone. In nucleotides, the CDR3 is TGTGCCAGCAGCTTCGCCTCTTCGGAAAAACTGTTTTTT. This sequence encodes CASSFASSEKLFF. V gene TRBV7-6 combines with J gene TRBJ1-4; no firm D call. Germline CDR1 reads SGHVS; CDR2 reads FNYEAQ. With 3 bases removed from V and 8 bases from J, the gap between germline ends came to 10 bases. This CDR3 region has 13 residues. Combining the CDR3 with reference TRBV7-6 and TRBJ1-4 gives the whole variable domain GAGVSQSPRYKVTKRGQDVALRCDPISGHVSLYWYRQALGQGPEFLTYFNYEAQQDKSGLPNDRFSAERPEGSISTLTIQRTEQRDSAMYRCASSFASSEKLFFGSGTQLSVL.

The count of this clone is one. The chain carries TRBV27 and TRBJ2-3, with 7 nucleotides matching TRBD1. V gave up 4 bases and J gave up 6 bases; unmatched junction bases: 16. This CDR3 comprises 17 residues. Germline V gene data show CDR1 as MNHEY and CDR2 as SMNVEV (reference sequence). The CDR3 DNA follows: TGTGCCAGCAGTTCGGACAGGAACTCAATTTTAATGGATACGCAGTATTTT. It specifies CASSSDRNSILMDTQYF.

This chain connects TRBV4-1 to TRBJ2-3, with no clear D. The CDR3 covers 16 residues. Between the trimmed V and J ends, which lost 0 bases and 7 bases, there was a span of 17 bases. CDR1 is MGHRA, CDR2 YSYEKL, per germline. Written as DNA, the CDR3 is TGCGCCAGCAGCCAAGATATTACCTCGAGTGCATATACGCAGTATTTT. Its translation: CASSQDITSSAYTQYF.

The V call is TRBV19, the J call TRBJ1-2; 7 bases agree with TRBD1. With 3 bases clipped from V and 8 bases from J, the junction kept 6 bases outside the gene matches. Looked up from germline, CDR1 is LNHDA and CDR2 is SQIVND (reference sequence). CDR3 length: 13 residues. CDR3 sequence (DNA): TGTGCCAGTAGTATCTGGCAGGGGGTCGGCTACACCTTC. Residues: CASSIWQGVGYTF.

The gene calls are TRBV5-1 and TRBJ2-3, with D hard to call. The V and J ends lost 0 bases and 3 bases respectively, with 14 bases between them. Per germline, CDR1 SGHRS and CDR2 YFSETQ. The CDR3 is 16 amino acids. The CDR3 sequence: CASSLVTAQMTDTQYF. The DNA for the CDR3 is TGCGCCAGCAGCTTGGTGACCGCCCAAATGACAGATACGCAGTATTTT.

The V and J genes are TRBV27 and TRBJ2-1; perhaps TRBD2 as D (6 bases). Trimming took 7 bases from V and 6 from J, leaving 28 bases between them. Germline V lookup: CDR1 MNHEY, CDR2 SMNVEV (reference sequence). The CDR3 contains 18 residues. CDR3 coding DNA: TGTGCCAGCACCCAGAGGCGGGCGGAGGGGTTCTTGCGCAATGAGCAGTTCTTC. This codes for CASTQRRAEGFLRNEQFF.

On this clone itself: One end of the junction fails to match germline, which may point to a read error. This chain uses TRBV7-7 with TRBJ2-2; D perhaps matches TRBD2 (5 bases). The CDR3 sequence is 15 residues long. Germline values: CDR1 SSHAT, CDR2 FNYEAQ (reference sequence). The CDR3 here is CASSLVAGSDGELFF. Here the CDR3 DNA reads TGTGCTAGCAGCTTAGTCGCGGGTTCGGACGGGGAGCTGTTTTTT.